This is a list of T cell receptor beta chains from one sample in a study of T cell repertoires in cytomegalovirus infection. TCRdb redid the calling of the reads with MiXCR, one entry per CDR3 protein. The data contain hundreds of thousands of distinct CDR3 sequences, approximately 42% of them singletons. No cognate antigen is known for these TCRs. The source was cultured PBMCs, collected from culture after CMV antigen stimulation. The receptor set was obtained from a human donor in good health (CMV status not recorded). Some clones in this sample may be carry-over from other donors' samples. Both conserved end residues are trimmed from each CDR3. The D gene is left open where the match is weak.

TRBJ1-1	-	TRBV12-3/TRBV12-4	ASSLGGSKLNTEAF
TRBJ2-5	TRBD2	TRBV9	ASSVGPSSSAGAETQY
TRBJ1-1	-	TRBV7-2	ASSLELKGYTEAF
TRBJ2-7	-	TRBV7-4	ASTLEGSSGEQY
TRBJ2-3	-	TRBV24-1	ATSETDRSTDTQY
TRBJ1-3	TRBD1	TRBV11-2	ASSLDGTAGNTIY
TRBJ1-5	-	TRBV19	ASSTGRREPQH
TRBJ2-4	-	TRBV7-6	ASSSTLLLSPAKNIQY
TRBJ2-7	TRBD1	TRBV27	ASSARGLGIEQY
TRBJ2-1	-	TRBV7-4	ASSFAESYNEQF
TRBJ2-5	TRBD2	TRBV7-2	ASSLAGLAGAFETQY
TRBJ1-2	-	TRBV7-8	ASSPRDRGYYGYT
TRBJ2-3	-	TRBV7-9	ASSLDLTGGHTDTQY
TRBJ2-1	TRBD2	TRBV7-1	ASRLLKRGGRAYNEQF
TRBJ2-1	TRBD2	TRBV7-9	ASSLSSGRIEEQF
TRBJ1-5	-	TRBV7-2	ASSLRRGDQPQH